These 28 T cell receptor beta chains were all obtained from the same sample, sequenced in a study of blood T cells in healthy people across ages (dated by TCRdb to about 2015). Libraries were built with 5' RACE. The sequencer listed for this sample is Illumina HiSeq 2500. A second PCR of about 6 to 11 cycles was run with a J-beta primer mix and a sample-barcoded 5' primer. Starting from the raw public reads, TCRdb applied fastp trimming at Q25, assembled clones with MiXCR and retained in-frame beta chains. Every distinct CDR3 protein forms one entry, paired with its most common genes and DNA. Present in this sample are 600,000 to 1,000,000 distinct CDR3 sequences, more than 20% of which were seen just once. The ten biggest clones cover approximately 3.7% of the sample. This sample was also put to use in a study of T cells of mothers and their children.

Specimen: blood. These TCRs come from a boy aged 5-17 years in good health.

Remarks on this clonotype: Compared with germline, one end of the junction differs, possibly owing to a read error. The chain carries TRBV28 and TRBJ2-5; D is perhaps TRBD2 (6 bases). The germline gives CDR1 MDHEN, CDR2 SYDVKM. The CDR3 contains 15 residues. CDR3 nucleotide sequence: TGTACCAGCAGTCTGCGGGGCAGGGAACAAGAGACCCAGTACTTC. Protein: CTSSLRGREQETQYF.

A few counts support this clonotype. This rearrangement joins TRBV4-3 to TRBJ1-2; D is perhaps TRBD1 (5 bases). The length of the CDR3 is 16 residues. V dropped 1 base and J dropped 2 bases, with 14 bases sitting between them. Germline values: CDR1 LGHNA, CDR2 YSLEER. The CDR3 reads CASSQVTVQGNYGYTF. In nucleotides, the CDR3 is TGCGCCAGCAGCCAAGTCACGGTGCAGGGAAACTATGGCTACACCTTC.

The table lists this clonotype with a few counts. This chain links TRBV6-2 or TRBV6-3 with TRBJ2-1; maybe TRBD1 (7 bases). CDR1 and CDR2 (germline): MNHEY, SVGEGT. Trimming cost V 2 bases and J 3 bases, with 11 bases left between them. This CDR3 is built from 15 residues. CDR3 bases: TGTGCCAGCAGTTACGCTCAGGGGGGCTACAATGAGCAGTTCTTC. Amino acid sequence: CASSYAQGGYNEQFF.

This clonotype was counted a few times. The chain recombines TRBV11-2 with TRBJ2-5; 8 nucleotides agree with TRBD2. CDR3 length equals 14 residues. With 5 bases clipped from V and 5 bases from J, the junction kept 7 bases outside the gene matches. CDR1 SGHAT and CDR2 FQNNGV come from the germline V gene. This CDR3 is CASSERLAWETQYF. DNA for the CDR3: TGTGCCAGCAGCGAAAGACTAGCGTGGGAGACCCAGTACTTC.

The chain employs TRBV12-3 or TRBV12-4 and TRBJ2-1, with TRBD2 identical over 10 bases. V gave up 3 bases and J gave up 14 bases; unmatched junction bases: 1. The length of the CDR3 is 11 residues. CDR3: CASSFGTSEFF. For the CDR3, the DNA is TGTGCCAGCAGTTTTGGGACTAGCGAGTTCTTC.

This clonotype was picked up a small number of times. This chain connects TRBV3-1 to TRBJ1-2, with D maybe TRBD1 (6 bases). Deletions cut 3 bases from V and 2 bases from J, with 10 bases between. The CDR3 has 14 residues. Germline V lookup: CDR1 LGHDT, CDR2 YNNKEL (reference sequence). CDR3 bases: TGTGCCAGCAGCCACCGGACAGAAAACTATGGCTACACCTTC. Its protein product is CASSHRTENYGYTF.

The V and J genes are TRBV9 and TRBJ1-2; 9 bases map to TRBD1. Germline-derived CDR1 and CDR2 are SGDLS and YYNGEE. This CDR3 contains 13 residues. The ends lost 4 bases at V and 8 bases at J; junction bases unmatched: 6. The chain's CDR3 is CASSLTGGVGYTF. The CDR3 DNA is TGTGCCAGCAGCCTAACAGGGGGCGTCGGCTACACCTTC.

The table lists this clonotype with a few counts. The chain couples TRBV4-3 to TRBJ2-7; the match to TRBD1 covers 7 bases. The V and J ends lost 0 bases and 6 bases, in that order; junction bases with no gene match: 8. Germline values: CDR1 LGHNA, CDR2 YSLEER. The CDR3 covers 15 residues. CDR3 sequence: CASSQDDRAASEQYF. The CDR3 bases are TGCGCCAGCAGCCAAGATGACAGGGCGGCTTCCGAGCAGTACTTC.

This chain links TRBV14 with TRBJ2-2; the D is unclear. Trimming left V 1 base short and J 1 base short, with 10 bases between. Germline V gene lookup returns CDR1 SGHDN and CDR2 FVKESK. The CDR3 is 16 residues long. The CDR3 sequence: CASSQVRPVNTGELFF. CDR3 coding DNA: TGTGCCAGCAGCCAAGTCAGACCCGTGAACACCGGGGAGCTGTTTTTT.

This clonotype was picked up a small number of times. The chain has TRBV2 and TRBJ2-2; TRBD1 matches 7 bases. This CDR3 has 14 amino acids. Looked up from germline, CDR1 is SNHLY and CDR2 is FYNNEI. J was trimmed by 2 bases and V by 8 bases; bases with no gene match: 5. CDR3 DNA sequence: TGTGCCAGCCGGGGACAGCTTAACACCGGGGAGCTGTTTTTT. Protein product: CASRGQLNTGELFF. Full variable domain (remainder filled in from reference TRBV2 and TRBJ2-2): EPEVTQTPSHQVTQMGQEVILRCVPISNHLYFYWYRQILGQKVEFLVSFYNNEISEKSEIFDDQFSVERPDGSNFTLKIRSTKLEDSAMYFCASRGQLNTGELFFGEGSRLTVL.

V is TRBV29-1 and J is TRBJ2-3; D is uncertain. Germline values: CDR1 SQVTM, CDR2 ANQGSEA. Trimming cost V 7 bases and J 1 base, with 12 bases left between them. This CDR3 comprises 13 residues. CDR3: CSEHDLGTDTQYF. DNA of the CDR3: TGCAGCGAACATGACCTCGGCACAGATACGCAGTATTTT.

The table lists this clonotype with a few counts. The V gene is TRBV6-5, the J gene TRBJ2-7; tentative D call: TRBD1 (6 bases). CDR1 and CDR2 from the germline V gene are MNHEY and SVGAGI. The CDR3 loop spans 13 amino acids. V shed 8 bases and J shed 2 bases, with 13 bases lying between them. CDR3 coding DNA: TGTGCCAGCGGGCGGACAGCAGCCTACGAGCAGTACTTC. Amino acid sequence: CASGRTAAYEQYF.

CDR3 sequence: CASSQYSRLAGNGEQFF. Written as DNA, the CDR3 is TGTGCCAGCAGCCAGTACAGTAGGCTAGCGGGGAACGGTGAGCAGTTCTTC. This sequence joins TRBV7-2 and TRBJ2-1; 9 positions match TRBD2. CDR1 is SGHTA and CDR2 is FQGNSA in the germline V gene. The CDR3 spans 17 residues. J gave up 9 bases and V 5 bases, and 17 bases lay outside the gene matches.

CDR3 DNA: TGTGCCAGCAGTCCGGGACGGCGGGCCTCTAATGAGCAGTTCTTC. Its protein product is CASSPGRRASNEQFF. The gene calls are TRBV6-5 and TRBJ2-5; D may correspond to TRBD1 or TRBD2 (5 bases each). The J call is in doubt because the DNA end fits TRBJ2-1 better. There are 15 residues in the CDR3. CDR1 is MNHEY and CDR2 is SVGAGI in the germline V gene.

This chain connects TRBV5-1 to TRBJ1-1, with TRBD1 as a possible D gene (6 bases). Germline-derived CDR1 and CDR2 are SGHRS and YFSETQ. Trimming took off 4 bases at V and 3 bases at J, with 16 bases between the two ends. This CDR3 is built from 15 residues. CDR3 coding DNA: TGCGCCAGCAGCGGATACAGGGCGGCTGACACTGAAGCTTTCTTT. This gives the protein CASSGYRAADTEAFF. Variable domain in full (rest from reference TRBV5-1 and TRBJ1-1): KAGVTQTPRYLIKTRGQQVTLSCSPISGHRSVSWYQQTPGQGLQFLFEYFSETQRNKGNFPGRFSGRQFSNSRSEMNVSTLELGDSALYLCASSGYRAADTEAFFGQGTRLTVV.

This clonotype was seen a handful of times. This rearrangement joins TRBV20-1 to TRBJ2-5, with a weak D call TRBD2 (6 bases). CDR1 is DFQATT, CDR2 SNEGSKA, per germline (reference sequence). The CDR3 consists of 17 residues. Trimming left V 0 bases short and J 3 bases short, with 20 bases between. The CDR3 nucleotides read TGCAGTGCTAGAGATCGGGTCTGGCGGGATCTGGAAGAGACCCAGTACTTC. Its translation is CSARDRVWRDLEETQYF.

The CDR3 reads CSATDSASYEQYF. The DNA of the CDR3 is TGCAGCGCGACTGACAGTGCCAGCTACGAGCAGTACTTC. V gene TRBV29-1 combines with J gene TRBJ2-7; D is perhaps TRBD1 (5 bases). V was pared by 7 bases and J by 3 bases, with 16 bases between. The CDR3 covers 13 residues. Looked up from germline, CDR1 is SQVTM and CDR2 is ANQGSEA.

CDR3 amino acids: CSAPDNRGGNEKLFF. The DNA for the CDR3 is TGCAGTGCTCCCGATAACAGGGGGGGAAATGAAAAACTGTTTTTT. V is TRBV20-1 and J is TRBJ1-4; 8 bases fit TRBD1. The CDR3 length is 15 residues. CDR1 and CDR2 (germline): DFQATT, SNEGSKA (reference sequence). V was clipped by 5 bases and J by 5 bases; unmatched bases: 10.

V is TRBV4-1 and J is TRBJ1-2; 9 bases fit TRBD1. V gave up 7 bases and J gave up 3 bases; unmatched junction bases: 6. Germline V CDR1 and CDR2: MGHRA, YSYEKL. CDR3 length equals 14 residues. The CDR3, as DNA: TGCGCCAGCACCTACACAGGGGGCGACTATGGCTACACCTTC. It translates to CASTYTGGDYGYTF.

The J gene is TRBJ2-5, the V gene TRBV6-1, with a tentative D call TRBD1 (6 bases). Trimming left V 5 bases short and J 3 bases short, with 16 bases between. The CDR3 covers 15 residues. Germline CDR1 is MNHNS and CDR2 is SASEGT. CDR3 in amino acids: CASSRGKAGEETQYF. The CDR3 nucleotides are TGTGCCAGCAGTAGGGGGAAGGCTGGAGAAGAGACCCAGTACTTC.

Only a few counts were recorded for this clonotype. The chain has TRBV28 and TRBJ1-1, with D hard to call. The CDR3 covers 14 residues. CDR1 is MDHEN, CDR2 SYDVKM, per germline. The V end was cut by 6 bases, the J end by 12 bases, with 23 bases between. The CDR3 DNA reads TGTGCCAGCAGCGACGAGTTGGCACCCGAGGGAACTTTCTTT. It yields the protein CASSDELAPEGTFF.

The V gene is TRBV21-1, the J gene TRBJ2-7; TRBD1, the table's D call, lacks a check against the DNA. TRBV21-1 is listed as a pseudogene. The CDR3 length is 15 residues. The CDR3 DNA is TGTGCCAGCAGCTCAAGGGACAGATCCTCCTACGAGCAGTACTTC. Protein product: CASSSRDRSSYEQYF.

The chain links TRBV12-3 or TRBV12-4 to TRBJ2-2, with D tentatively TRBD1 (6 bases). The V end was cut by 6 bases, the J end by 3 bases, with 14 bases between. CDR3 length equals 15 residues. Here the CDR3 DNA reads TGTGCCAGCAGCCGGGCAGGGGTTTACACCGGGGAGCTGTTTTTT. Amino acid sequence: CASSRAGVYTGELFF.

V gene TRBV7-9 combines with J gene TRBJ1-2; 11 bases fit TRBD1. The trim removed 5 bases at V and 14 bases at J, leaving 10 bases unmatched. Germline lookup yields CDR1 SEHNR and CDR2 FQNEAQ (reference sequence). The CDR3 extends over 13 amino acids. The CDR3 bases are TGTGCCAGCAGCCTCGGGACAGGGGGGACCGGGACCTTC. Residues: CASSLGTGGTGTF.

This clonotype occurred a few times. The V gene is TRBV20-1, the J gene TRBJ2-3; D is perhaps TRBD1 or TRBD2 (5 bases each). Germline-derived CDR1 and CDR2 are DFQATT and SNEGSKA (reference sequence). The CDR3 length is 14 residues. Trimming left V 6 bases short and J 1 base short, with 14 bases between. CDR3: CSARDGARTDTQYF. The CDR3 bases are TGCAGTGCCCGGGACGGAGCTCGCACAGATACGCAGTATTTT.

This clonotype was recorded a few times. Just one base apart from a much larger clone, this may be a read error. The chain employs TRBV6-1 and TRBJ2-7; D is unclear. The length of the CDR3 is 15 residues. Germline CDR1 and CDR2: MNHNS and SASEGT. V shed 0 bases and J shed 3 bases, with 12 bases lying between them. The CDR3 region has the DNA TGTGCCAGCAGTGAAGCTGAGTACTCCGTCTACGAGCAGTACTTC. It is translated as CASSEAEYSVYEQYF.

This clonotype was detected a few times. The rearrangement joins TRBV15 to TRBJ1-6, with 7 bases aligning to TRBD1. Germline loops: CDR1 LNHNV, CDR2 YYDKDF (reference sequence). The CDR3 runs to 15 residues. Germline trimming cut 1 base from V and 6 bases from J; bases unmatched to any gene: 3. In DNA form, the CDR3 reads TGTGCCACCAGCAGAGCCCGACAGGGTAATTCACCCCTCCACTTT. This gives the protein CATSRARQGNSPLHF.

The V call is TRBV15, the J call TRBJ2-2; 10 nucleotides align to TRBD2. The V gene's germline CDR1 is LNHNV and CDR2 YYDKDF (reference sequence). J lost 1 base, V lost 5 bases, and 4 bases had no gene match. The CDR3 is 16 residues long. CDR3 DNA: TGTGCCACCAGCCCAATAGCGGGGGGGAACACCGGGGAGCTGTTTTTT. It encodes CATSPIAGGNTGELFF.